This TCR beta chain was captured in a study of T cell changes during pregnancy in multiple sclerosis. The assay was immunoSEQ multiplex PCR, and TCRdb's table has in-frame clones only and misses some. The sample lists approximately 83,000 clones, 85% to 95% occurring once. The V gene's germline CDR1 is SGHTA and CDR2 FQGNSA. The CDR3 length is 15 residues. Trimming removed 5 bases from V and 0 bases from J, with 10 bases in between. The material was peripheral blood, obtained in the first trimester of pregnancy. This sequence was found in a female donor with multiple sclerosis, enrolled in a pregnancy study. The chain joins TRBV7-2 to TRBJ1-4, with no clear D. CDR3 coding DNA: TGTGCCAGCAGCACCACCAGGACAACTAATGAAAAACTGTTTTTT. Its protein product is CASSTTRTTNEKLFF.